These 8 T cell receptor beta chains share one sample of origin, sequenced in a study of T cells in localized non-small cell lung cancer. Produced via immunoSEQ multiplex PCR; TCRdb's table is partial and in-frame only. The table shows 60,000 or so clones, with about four fifths occurring only once. The specimen comprised PBMCs, sampled before any cancer treatment. These receptors came from a man aged 35 to 70 with stage II lung adenocarcinoma.

In DNA, the CDR3 is TGTGCCAGCTCACCCATACAGGGGGTTGCCTACGAGCAGTACTTC. Its translation is CASSPIQGVAYEQYF. This chain joins TRBV18 and TRBJ2-7, with 8 bases aligning to TRBD1. The germline V gene has CDR1 KGHSH and CDR2 LQKENI. V trimming: 3 bases; J trimming: 2 bases; junction bases outside the gene matches: 6. The CDR3 spans 15 residues.

This clone has more than one count but fewer than ten. This CDR3 is CACSWGLNTEAFF. Here the CDR3 DNA reads TGTGCCTGTTCCTGGGGCCTGAACACTGAAGCTTTCTTT. The chain links TRBV30 to TRBJ1-1; D might be TRBD1 (5 bases). Trimming left V 6 bases short and J 0 bases short, with 11 bases between. Per germline, CDR1 GTSNPN and CDR2 SVGIG (reference sequence). There are 13 residues in the CDR3.

The chain uses TRBV9 and TRBJ2-1, with 12 nucleotides matching TRBD2. J was trimmed by 8 bases and V by 2 bases; bases with no gene match: 5. CDR3 length: 15 residues. Germline-derived CDR1 and CDR2 are SGDLS and YYNGEE. DNA of the CDR3: TGTGCCAGCAGCGTTAGGACTAGCGGGACCGATGAGCAGTTCTTC. Amino acids: CASSVRTSGTDEQFF.

The gene calls are TRBV2 and TRBJ1-2; D gene uncertain. Per germline, CDR1 SNHLY and CDR2 FYNNEI. V was clipped by 5 bases and J by 3 bases, with 4 bases between them. CDR3 length: 11 amino acids. The CDR3 reads CASSYDYGYTF. In DNA form, the CDR3 reads TGTGCCAGCAGTTATGACTATGGCTACACCTTC.

The chain employs TRBV27 and TRBJ2-5, with D unclear. Germline CDR1 MNHEY, CDR2 SMNVEV (reference sequence). CDR3 length equals 14 residues. Trimming removed 4 bases from V and 1 base from J, with 10 bases in between. Written as DNA, the CDR3 is TGTGCCAGCAGTTCTCCGGGCCTCCAAGAGACCCAGTACTTC. It encodes CASSSPGLQETQYF.

The V call is TRBV7-3, the J call TRBJ1-1; no reliable D call. The CDR3 runs to 13 residues. V was shortened by 1 base and J by 11 bases, with 14 bases between the two germline ends. Germline CDR1 SGHTA, CDR2 FQGTGA. The chain's CDR3 is CASSLKLTSTAFF. For the CDR3, the DNA is TGTGCCAGCAGCTTAAAGTTGACCTCGACGGCTTTCTTT.

The rearrangement joins TRBV7-9 to TRBJ1-4; no reliable D call. The CDR3 runs 11 residues. V gave up 2 bases and J gave up 11 bases, with 6 bases separating them. Germline values: CDR1 SEHNR, CDR2 FQNEAQ (reference sequence). DNA of the CDR3: TGTGCCAGCAGCTTATCAGACAAACTGTTTTTT. Its translation is CASSLSDKLFF.

The CDR3 DNA is TGTGCCAGCAGTTTCCGGGACCGATATGGCTACACCTTC. Amino acids: CASSFRDRYGYTF. The chain uses TRBV6-5 and TRBJ1-2; D is possibly TRBD1 (5 bases). The V end lost 4 bases, the J end lost 5 bases, and 11 bases lay between the germline ends. This CDR3 is built from 13 residues. Germline lookup yields CDR1 MNHEY and CDR2 SVGAGI.